This T cell receptor (beta chain) was sequenced during a study of blood T cells in healthy people across ages (dated by TCRdb to between 2014 and 2017). Regarding the study in general: In model experiments, roughly one uniquely barcoded TCR beta cDNA molecule per two T cells was captured by template switching. To track age-related changes in TCR beta repertoire diversity, the study relied on deep sequencing normalized with unique cDNA molecular identifiers. The donors were split into four age groups: young (average around 15 years), middle-aged (39), aged (62) and long-lived (82). To avoid experimental bias, donors of different ages were randomly spread across the sequencing lanes. Two additional independent replicas of 1 million unique cDNA reads from the same blood draw were analyzed for two donors (one aged 18 to 30 and one aged 80 or older).

The cysteine opens and the phenylalanine closes a CDR3 of 20 amino acids. The kept DNA is CDR3 alone, 60 bases in frame from the first base. CDR1 and CDR2 are drawn from the germline V gene: MRHNA, SNTAGT. Trimming takes 5 bases from V and 3 bases from J, and the germline ends sit 31 bases apart. Donors were 30 to 45 systemically healthy Caucasian individuals from Russia aged 6 to 90 years. Each donor gave 9.5 to 10 milliliters of peripheral blood, drawn into EDTA-treated Vacutainer tubes. Ficoll-Paque density-gradient centrifugation was used to isolate PBMCs, with at least 7 million per sample. Trizol reagent was used to extract total RNA from PBMCs, with at least 6 micrograms per sample. Naive CD45RAhigh/CD27high T cell percentages were measured by flow cytometry on a PBMC aliquot from every donor. The library was obtained by 5' RACE. Data came from an Illumina HiSeq 2500. The second PCR ran for roughly 7 to 11 cycles and used a J-beta primer mix along with a sample-barcoded 5' primer. Each TCR beta cDNA molecule received a unique molecular identifier from a template-switch 5' adaptor carrying 12 random nucleotides. Each sample yielded at least 2.5 million CDR3-containing paired-end reads. The Mint cDNA synthesis kit, primed by a TRBC-specific oligonucleotide, was used to synthesize first-strand cDNA from all RNA. Following uracil-DNA glycosylase treatment, a first 18-cycle PCR with universal primers M1SS and BC2_uni_R was performed on all cDNA. The original pipeline was this. Each sample was normalized by randomly selecting 1 million high-quality reads, each carrying a distinct molecular identifier. Reads with shared molecular identifiers were discarded instead of being binned into consensus sequences. MiTCR, set to a Q25 quality threshold and the strictest error-elimination algorithm, was used for CDR3 identification, clonotype clustering and error correction. A nonparametric unseen species model using Euler transformation provided a lower-bound estimate of total TCR beta diversity. TCRdb reprocessed the public reads (quality trimming at Q25 with fastp, clone calling with MiXCR) and kept in-frame beta chains. For every CDR3 protein sequence, its rows merge into one entry that carries the most common genes and DNA. These V and J calls rely on TCRdb rather than the paper's analysis. Across this sample there are some 1.6 million distinct CDR3 sequences, with roughly a third seen only once. About 11% of the sample goes to the ten largest clones.

This clonotype has at least ten counts. The antigen it binds to is not known. Base qualities are missing; no much larger clone stands one base away. Summary of the overall study and its limitations: As age increased, observed TCR beta diversity per million T cells dropped in a roughly linear way, and a significant reduction was already evident by age about 40. The CMV infection status of donors was not known, potentially confounding age-related changes in expanded clonotypes. The long-lived group showed more naive CD4+ T cells, fewer expanded clones and increased TCR diversity than the aged group, suggesting age selection. Total diversity estimates from one million sequenced T cells were considered lower bounds and underestimates. A strong correlation was found between observed TCR beta diversity and the percentage of naive T cells measured by flow cytometry. Bulk unsorted PBMC profiling prevented conclusive comparison of naive and antigen-experienced compartments.

This receptor chain uses TRBV6-4 and TRBJ2-5; no D segment can be confidently identified. This clonotype originated in a woman younger than 45 in good health. Sequenced: blood. The sequence in DNA is TGTGCCAGCAGTAACGTGGGCGACCGCATTTGTCCGTCGTCGAAAGAGACCCAGTACTTC. Its protein reads: CASSNVGDRICPSSKETQYF.